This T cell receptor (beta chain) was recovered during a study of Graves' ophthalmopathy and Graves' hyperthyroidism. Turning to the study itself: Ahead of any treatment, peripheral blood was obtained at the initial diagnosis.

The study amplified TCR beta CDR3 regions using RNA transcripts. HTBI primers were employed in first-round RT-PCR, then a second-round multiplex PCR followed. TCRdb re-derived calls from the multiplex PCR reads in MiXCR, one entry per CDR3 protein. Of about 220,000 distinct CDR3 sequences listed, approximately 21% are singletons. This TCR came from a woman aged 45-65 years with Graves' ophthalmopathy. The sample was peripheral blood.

In DNA form, the CDR3 reads TGTGCCAGCAGTCCGTTCGTCTACGAGCAGTACTTC. Translation gives CASSPFVYEQYF. The rearrangement links TRBV27 to TRBJ2-7; D remains ambiguous. The CDR3 runs to 12 residues. CDR1 and CDR2 (germline): MNHEY, SMNVEV (reference sequence). V was cut by 5 bases and J by 3 bases, with 8 bases left in between.